The text below deals with one T cell receptor beta chain. Its antigen is not yet known. No base quality values were provided; no much bigger clone lies one nucleotide off. The CDR3 holds 13 amino acids from the cysteine to the phenylalanine. The read is trimmed to its CDR3 DNA, 39 bases read in frame from base 1. CDR1 and CDR2 are read off the germline V gene (reference sequence) as WNHNN and SYGVQD. The junction shows trimming of 3 bases on V and 8 bases on J, plus 11 bases between the germline ends. The roughly 42 donors, aged 6 to 90 years, were systemically healthy Caucasian individuals from Russia. Each donor gave about 9.2 milliliters of peripheral blood, drawn into EDTA-treated Vacutainer tubes. PBMCs were isolated by Ficoll-Paque density-gradient centrifugation, with at least 7 million obtained per sample. Total RNA was extracted from PBMCs with Trizol reagent, with at least 6 micrograms obtained per sample. For every donor, an aliquot of PBMCs went through flow cytometry to measure the percentages of naive CD45RAhigh/CD27high T cells.

The library relied on 5' RACE. Sequencing was performed on an Illumina HiSeq 2500. A second about 7 to 11 cycle PCR used a sample-barcoded 5' primer and a J-beta primer mix. Each TCR beta cDNA molecule received a unique molecular identifier from a template-switch 5' adaptor carrying 12 random nucleotides. Each sample yielded at least 3 million CDR3-containing paired-end reads. First-strand cDNA synthesis was performed from all RNA using the Mint cDNA synthesis kit, with priming by a TRBC-specific oligonucleotide. All cDNA was treated with uracil-DNA glycosylase and then went through a first 18-cycle PCR with the universal primers M1SS and BC2_uni_R. As for the authors' bioinformatics: For normalization, 1 million high-quality reads, each with a distinct molecular identifier, were randomly selected from each sample. Reads sharing molecular identifiers were discarded rather than binned into consensus sequences. MiTCR, run with a Q25 quality threshold and the strictest error-elimination algorithm, handled CDR3 identification, clonotype clustering and error correction. Lower-bound total TCR beta diversity was estimated with a nonparametric unseen species model using Euler transformation. In TCRdb, the public reads were trimmed at Q25 with fastp and aligned with MiXCR, with productive beta chains retained. Each CDR3 protein appears once, grouped with its most common genes and DNA. The V and J calls and clone size are TCRdb's, not the authors'. The sample profile shows some 700,000 distinct CDR3 sequences; roughly 47% of them were found once. Of the sample, 20% to 25% is held by the ten largest clones.

This sample was included in a study of blood T cells in healthy people across ages (dated by TCRdb to between 2015 and 2017). In terms of the full investigation: In model experiments, template switching captured about one uniquely barcoded TCR beta cDNA molecule for every two T cells. The study analyzed two additional independent replicas of 1 million unique cDNA reads from the same blood draw for two donors, one aged 18 to 29 and one aged 80 or older. Donors of different ages were randomly distributed across sequencing lanes to avoid experimental bias. The donors were divided into four age groups: young (average around 17 years), middle-aged (roughly 42), aged (under 70) and long-lived (82). To track age-related changes in TCR beta repertoire diversity, the study relied on deep sequencing normalized with unique cDNA molecular identifiers.

Overall study outcomes, separate from this receptor: Because profiling used bulk unsorted PBMCs, naive and antigen-experienced compartments could not be compared conclusively. There was a strong correlation between observed TCR beta diversity and the percentage of naive T cells measured by flow cytometry. The long-lived group showed more naive CD4+ T cells, fewer expanded clones and increased TCR diversity than the aged group, suggesting age selection. Observed TCR beta diversity per million T cells fell roughly linearly with age, and a significant reduction was already apparent by age approximately 40. Estimates of total diversity based on one million sequenced T cells were regarded as lower bounds and as underestimates. Because donor CMV infection status was unknown, age-related changes in expanded clonotypes were potentially confounded.

The rearrangement joined TRBV10-1 to TRBJ2-4; a tentative D call is TRBD1 (5 bases match). Specimen: blood. This TCR derives from a woman in her sixties or seventies in good health. The CDR3 loop reads CASSEGAWDIQYF. The sequenced DNA: TGCGCCAGCAGTGAAGGGGCCTGGGACATTCAGTACTTC.